This TCR beta chain stems from a study of brain T cells in children with intractable seizures (dated by TCRdb to the early 2020s). For the study in its entirety: A NanoString immunology panel was first used to screen resected brain tissue from about 53 pediatric epilepsy surgery cases for immune gene transcripts. Among the approximately twelve selected surgery cases, pre-surgery blood was additionally sequenced for eight, leaving four cases with brain tissue only. Paper-wide results and their limitations: Because pre- and post-surgery blood were sequenced to different depths, clones absent from the pre-surgery sample may reflect undersampling. Viral specificity was inferred only from CDR3 sequence similarity, and patients' HCMV serostatus was unknown.

This specimen's time point label, per the study, means: blood from clinic visit 5 months post-surgery; TSC patient then seizure free. The surgery cases that showed the highest brain T cell transcript signatures were chosen for TCR beta chain sequencing of brain tissue, and of blood when it was available. Prior to surgery, the patients had been treated with at least one anti-epileptic drug. The TCR-sequenced patients were children whose drug-resistant epilepsy was caused by tuberous sclerosis complex, focal cortical dysplasia, Rasmussen encephalitis or hemimegalencephaly. Bulk genomic DNA was extracted from unsorted brain tissue and whole blood with the Monarch genomic DNA purification kit. The trim is 1 base for V and 3 bases for J, with a gap of 6 bases between the germline ends. In the germline V gene (reference sequence), CDR1 corresponds to LNHNV and CDR2 to YYDKDF. From the cysteine through the phenylalanine, the CDR3 covers 13 amino acids. Only the CDR3 region is kept as DNA, spanning 39 bases read in frame from base 1.

As regards this clone: The specificity of this receptor is unknown. No much larger clone exists at a distance of one base, and base qualities are not known.

The immunoSEQ assay was used to generate TCR beta chain sequences from genomic DNA. The authors' pipeline ran thus. CDR3 sequences not starting with the conserved framework cysteine at position 104 were manually removed. To get clonality, the normalized Shannon's Diversity Index was subtracted from one, giving values from 0 (maximal diversity) to 1 (oligoclonal). To check whether a given CDR3 had different frequencies in two samples, for example brain versus blood, chi-squared comparison-of-proportions tests were used. Public clonotypes were found through immuneACCESS searches, while the VDJdb browser was used to judge similarity to known antiviral clonotypes. Drawn from immuneACCESS, this table holds only the in-frame rearrangements with V and J called that TCRdb kept. Clones are partly lost; checked studies trace under half to an unresolved V gene and leave the rest unexplained. For V, J and clone size, that table is used; D and trimming come from the DNA. A total of about 340,000 clones appear in this sample, about 93% of them only once. Around 6% of the sample comes from the top ten.

The receptor was derived from a boy under three years old with tuberous sclerosis and intractable seizures. The material sequenced was peripheral blood, taken more than 4 months after surgery. The chain uses TRBV15 and TRBJ1-2; the D gene assignment is ambiguous. The DNA sequence follows: TGTGCCACCAGCAGAGGCGATTACTATGGCTACACCTTC. This translates into CATSRGDYYGYTF. Here the CDR3 is joined to the reference TRBV15 and TRBJ1-2 genes, and the full variable domain is: DAMVIQNPRYQVTQFGKPVTLSCSQTLNHNVMYWYQQKSSQAPKLLFHYYDKDFNNEADTPDNFQSRRPNTSFCFLDIRSPGLGDTAMYLCATSRGDYYGYTFGSGTRLTVV.